These 9 T cell receptor beta chains share one sample of origin, sequenced in a study of blood T cell repertoires in COVID-19. Data came from immunoSEQ multiplex PCR; TCRdb stores just in-frame clones and leaves some out. There are some 220,000 clones in the sample; about 79% occur only once, and 9.7% lies in the top ten. The specimen was peripheral blood. Every receptor here comes from a man between 50 and 59 years old with active or convalescent COVID-19.

This chain uses TRBV5-1 with TRBJ2-1; 7 nucleotides align to TRBD1. The germline CDR1 and CDR2 sequences are SGHRS and YFSETQ. The trim removed 1 base at V and 7 bases at J, leaving 8 bases unmatched. The CDR3 extends over 15 amino acids. The CDR3 DNA is TGCGCCAGCAGCTTGAGGGGGCCCGGGTGGAATGAGCAGTTCTTC. Protein: CASSLRGPGWNEQFF.

In its sample, this clone was seen once. The gene calls are TRBV6-4 and TRBJ1-2, with a possible D match to TRBD1 (5 bases). CDR3 length: 15 amino acids. V lost 6 bases to trimming and J lost 4 bases, with 18 bases between them. From germline, CDR1 is MRHNA and CDR2 SNTAGT. The CDR3 DNA is TGTGCCAGCAGGGACGACAGCCGACCCTCCTATGGCTACACCTTC. This translates into CASRDDSRPSYGYTF.

This chain links TRBV5-1 with TRBJ2-1; D is uncertain. Germline CDR1 reads SGHRS; CDR2 reads YFSETQ. The CDR3 contains 13 residues. The V gene lost 3 bases and the J gene lost 7 bases, with 11 bases spanning the gap. Here the CDR3 DNA reads TGCGCCAGCAGCTACTTGACTGGGAATGAGCAGTTCTTC. It specifies CASSYLTGNEQFF.

This chain joins TRBV15 and TRBJ2-3; a possible D gene is TRBD2 (7 bases). Trimming stripped 2 bases from V and 3 bases from J, with 18 bases between. The CDR3 extends over 17 amino acids. The germline gives CDR1 LNHNV, CDR2 YYDKDF (reference sequence). The CDR3 region is CATSRFGGGETTDTQYF. CDR3 DNA sequence: TGTGCCACCAGCAGATTTGGAGGGGGGGAGACGACAGATACGCAGTATTTT.

This chain connects TRBV6-1 to TRBJ2-5; 8 nucleotides align to TRBD2. The CDR3 length is 15 residues. V was clipped by 2 bases and J by 2 bases; unmatched bases: 4. The germline gives CDR1 MNHNS, CDR2 SASEGT. The CDR3: CASSESPSGQETQYF. The CDR3 DNA follows: TGTGCCAGCAGTGAAAGTCCTAGCGGGCAAGAGACCCAGTACTTC.

This clone appeared a few times. V and J are TRBV6-2 or TRBV6-3 and TRBJ1-5, with TRBD1 as a possible D gene (6 bases). Germline assignment: CDR1 MNHEY and CDR2 SVGEGT. The CDR3 has 17 amino acids. Trimming left V 2 bases short and J 2 bases short, with 16 bases between. The CDR3 here is CASSYDFGGAGNQPQHF. DNA of the CDR3: TGTGCCAGCAGTTACGATTTTGGGGGCGCCGGCAATCAGCCCCAGCATTTT.

This clone was recorded only once. The V gene is TRBV3-1 (or the pseudogene TRBV3-2), the J gene TRBJ2-7; the match to TRBD2 covers 7 bases. Germline V gives CDR1 LGHDT, CDR2 YNNKEL (reference sequence). The V gene end was trimmed by 2 bases and the J gene end by 0 bases; junction bases not matched to a gene: 1. This CDR3 has 14 amino acids. CDR3 sequence reads: CASSQQRDSYEQYF. The CDR3 nucleotides read TGTGCCAGCAGCCAACAGCGGGACTCCTACGAGCAGTACTTC.

This clone has a handful of counts. This chain joins TRBV10-1 and TRBJ1-3; possibly TRBD1 for D (6 bases). Germline V gene lookup returns CDR1 WNHNN and CDR2 SYGVQD (reference sequence). Trimming removed 6 bases from V and 2 bases from J, with 14 bases in between. The CDR3 covers 15 residues. The CDR3 sequence is CASRGTGGTGNTIYF. In nucleotides, the CDR3 is TGCGCCAGCAGGGGGACGGGGGGCACTGGAAACACCATATATTTT.

V gene TRBV12-3 or TRBV12-4 combines with J gene TRBJ2-5, with D perhaps matching TRBD1 (5 bases). V lost 8 bases, J lost 2 bases, and 12 bases lay in between. The CDR3 is 13 amino acids. DNA for the CDR3: TGTGCCAGCGGTCTGGGGCGGCAAGAGACCCAGTACTTC. Translation: CASGLGRQETQYF.